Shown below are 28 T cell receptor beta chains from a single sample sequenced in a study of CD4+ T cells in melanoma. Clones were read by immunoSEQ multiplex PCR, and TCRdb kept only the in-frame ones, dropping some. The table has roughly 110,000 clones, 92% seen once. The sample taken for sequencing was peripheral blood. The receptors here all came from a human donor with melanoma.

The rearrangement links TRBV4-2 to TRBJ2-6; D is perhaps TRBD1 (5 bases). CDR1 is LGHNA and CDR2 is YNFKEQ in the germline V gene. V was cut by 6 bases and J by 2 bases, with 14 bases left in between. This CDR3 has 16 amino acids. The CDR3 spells CASRLRAGPGANVLTF. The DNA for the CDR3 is TGTGCCAGCAGATTAAGAGCAGGGCCTGGGGCCAACGTCCTGACTTTC.

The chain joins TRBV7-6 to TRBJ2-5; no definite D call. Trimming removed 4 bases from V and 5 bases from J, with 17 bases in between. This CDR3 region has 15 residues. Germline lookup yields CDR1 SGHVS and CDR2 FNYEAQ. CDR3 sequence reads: CASSSLGVSFETQYF. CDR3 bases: TGTGCCAGCAGCTCACTTGGGGTGTCATTTGAGACCCAGTACTTC. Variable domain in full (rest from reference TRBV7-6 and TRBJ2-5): GAGVSQSPRYKVTKRGQDVALRCDPISGHVSLYWYRQALGQGPEFLTYFNYEAQQDKSGLPNDRFSAERPEGSISTLTIQRTEQRDSAMYRCASSSLGVSFETQYFGPGTRLLVL.

The chain's CDR3 is CASSISLGNNSPLHF. The CDR3 region has the DNA TGTGCCAGCAGCATTAGTCTGGGAAACAATTCACCCCTCCACTTT. V and J are TRBV5-4 and TRBJ1-6; D remains ambiguous. The germline V and J ends were trimmed by 4 bases and 7 bases, with 15 bases remaining between them. The CDR3 sequence is 15 residues long. In germline, CDR1 is SGHNT, CDR2 YYREEE (reference sequence).

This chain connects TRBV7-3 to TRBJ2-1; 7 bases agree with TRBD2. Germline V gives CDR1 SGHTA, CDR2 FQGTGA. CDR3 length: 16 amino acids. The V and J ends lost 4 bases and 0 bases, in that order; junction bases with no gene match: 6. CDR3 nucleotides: TGTGCCAGCAGCTACCGACTAGCCCACTCCTACAATGAGCAGTTCTTC. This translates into CASSYRLAHSYNEQFF.

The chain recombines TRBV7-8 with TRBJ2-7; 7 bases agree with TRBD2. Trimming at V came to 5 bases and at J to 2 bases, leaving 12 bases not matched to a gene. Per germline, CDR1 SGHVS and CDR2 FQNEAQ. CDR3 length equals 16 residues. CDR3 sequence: CASSGAGGGTTYEQYF. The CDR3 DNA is TGTGCCAGCAGCGGAGCTGGGGGGGGAACTACCTACGAGCAGTACTTC.

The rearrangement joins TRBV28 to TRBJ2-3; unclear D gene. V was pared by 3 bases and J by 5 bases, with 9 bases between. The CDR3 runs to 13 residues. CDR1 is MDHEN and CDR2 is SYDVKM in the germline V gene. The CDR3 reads CASSFYLRDTQYF. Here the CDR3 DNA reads TGTGCCAGCAGTTTTTACTTGAGAGATACGCAGTATTTT.

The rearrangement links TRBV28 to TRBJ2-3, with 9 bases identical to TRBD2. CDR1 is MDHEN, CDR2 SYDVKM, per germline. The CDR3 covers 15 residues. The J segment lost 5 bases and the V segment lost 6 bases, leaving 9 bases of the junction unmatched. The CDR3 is CASSPKGLAGDTQYF. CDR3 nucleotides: TGTGCCAGCAGCCCGAAGGGACTAGCCGGAGATACGCAGTATTTT.

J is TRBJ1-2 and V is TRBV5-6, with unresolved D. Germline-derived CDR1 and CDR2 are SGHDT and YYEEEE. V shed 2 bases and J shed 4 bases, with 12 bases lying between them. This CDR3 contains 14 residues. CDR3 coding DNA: TGTGCCAGCAGCTTTCTCCGGAACATCTATGGCTACACCTTC. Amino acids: CASSFLRNIYGYTF.

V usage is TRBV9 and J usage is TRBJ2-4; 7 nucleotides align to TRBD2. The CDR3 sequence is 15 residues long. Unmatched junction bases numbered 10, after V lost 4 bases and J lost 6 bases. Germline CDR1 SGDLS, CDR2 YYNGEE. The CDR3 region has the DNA TGTGCCAGCAGCTACGGGGGAGGGATTGGAAACATTCAGTACTTC. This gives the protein CASSYGGGIGNIQYF. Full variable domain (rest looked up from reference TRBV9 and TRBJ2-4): DSGVTQTPKHLITATGQRVTLRCSPRSGDLSVYWYQQSLDQGLQFLIQYYNGEERAKGNILERFSAQQFPDLHSELNLSSLELGDSALYFCASSYGGGIGNIQYFGAGTRLSVL.

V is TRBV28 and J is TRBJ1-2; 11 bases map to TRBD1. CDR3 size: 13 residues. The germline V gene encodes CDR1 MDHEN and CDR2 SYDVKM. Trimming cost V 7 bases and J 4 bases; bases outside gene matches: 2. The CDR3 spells CASKGTGGYGYTF. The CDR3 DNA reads TGTGCCAGCAAGGGGACAGGGGGCTATGGCTACACCTTC.

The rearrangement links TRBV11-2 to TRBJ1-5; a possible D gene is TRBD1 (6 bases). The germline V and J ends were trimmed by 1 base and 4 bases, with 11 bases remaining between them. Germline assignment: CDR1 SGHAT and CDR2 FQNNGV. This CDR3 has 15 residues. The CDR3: CASSLGGGTNQPQHF. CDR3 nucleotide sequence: TGTGCCAGCAGCTTAGGCGGTGGGACAAATCAGCCCCAGCATTTT.

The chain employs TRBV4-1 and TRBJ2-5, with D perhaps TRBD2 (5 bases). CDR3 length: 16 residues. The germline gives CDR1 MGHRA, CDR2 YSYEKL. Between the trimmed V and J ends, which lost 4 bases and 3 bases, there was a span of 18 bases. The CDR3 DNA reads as TGCGCCAGCAGCCCAAGAGGGAATAGCCTGGAAGAGACCCAGTACTTC. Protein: CASSPRGNSLEETQYF.

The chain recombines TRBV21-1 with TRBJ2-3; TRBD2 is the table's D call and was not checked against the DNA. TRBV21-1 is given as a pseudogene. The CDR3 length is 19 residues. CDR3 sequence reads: CASSQTSGGATSGTDTQYF. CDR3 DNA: TGTGCCAGCAGCCAGACTAGCGGGGGGGCCACTTCGGGCACAGATACGCAGTATTTT.

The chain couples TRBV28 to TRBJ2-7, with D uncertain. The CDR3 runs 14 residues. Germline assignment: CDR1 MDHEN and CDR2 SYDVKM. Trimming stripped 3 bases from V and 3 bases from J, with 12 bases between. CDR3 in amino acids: CASSFSRLGYEQYF. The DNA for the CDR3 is TGTGCCAGCAGTTTCTCCAGGCTAGGCTACGAGCAGTACTTC.

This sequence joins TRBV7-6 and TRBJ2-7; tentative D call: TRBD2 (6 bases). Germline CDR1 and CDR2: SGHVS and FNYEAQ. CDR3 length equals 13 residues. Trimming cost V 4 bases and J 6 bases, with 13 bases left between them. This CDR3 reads CASSSTRQSEQYF. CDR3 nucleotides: TGTGCCAGCAGCTCGACTAGACAAAGCGAGCAGTACTTC.

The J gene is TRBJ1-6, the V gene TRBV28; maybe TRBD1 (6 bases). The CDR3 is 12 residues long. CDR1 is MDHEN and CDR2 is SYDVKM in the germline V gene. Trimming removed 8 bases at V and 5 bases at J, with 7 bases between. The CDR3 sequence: CASGGHNSPLHF. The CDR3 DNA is TGTGCCAGCGGGGGCCATAATTCACCCCTCCACTTT. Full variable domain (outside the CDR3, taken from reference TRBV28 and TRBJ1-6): DVKVTQSSRYLVKRTGEKVFLECVQDMDHENMFWYRQDPGLGLRLIYFSYDVKMKEKGDIPEGYSVSREKKERFSLILESASTNQTSMYLCASGGHNSPLHFGNGTRLTVT.

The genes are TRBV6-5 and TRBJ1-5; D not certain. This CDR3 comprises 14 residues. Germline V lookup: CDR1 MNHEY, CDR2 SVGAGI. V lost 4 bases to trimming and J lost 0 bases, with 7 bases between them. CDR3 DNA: TGTGCCAGCAGTTTCGACCTTAGCAATCAGCCCCAGCATTTT. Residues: CASSFDLSNQPQHF.

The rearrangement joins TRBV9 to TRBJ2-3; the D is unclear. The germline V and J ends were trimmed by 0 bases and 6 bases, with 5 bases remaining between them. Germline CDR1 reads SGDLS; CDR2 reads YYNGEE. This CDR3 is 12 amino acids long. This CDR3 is CASSVDRDTQYF. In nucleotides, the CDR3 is TGTGCCAGCAGCGTAGATAGGGATACGCAGTATTTT. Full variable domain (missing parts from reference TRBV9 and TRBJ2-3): DSGVTQTPKHLITATGQRVTLRCSPRSGDLSVYWYQQSLDQGLQFLIQYYNGEERAKGNILERFSAQQFPDLHSELNLSSLELGDSALYFCASSVDRDTQYFGPGTRLTVL.

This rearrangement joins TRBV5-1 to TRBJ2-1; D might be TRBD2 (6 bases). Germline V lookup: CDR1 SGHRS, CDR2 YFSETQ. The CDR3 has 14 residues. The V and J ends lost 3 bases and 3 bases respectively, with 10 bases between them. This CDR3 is CASSSGGNYNEQFF. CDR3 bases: TGCGCCAGCAGCTCAGGCGGGAACTACAATGAGCAGTTCTTC.

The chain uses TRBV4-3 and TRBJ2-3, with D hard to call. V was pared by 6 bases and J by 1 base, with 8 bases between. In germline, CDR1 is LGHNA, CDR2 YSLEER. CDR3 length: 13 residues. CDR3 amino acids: CASRRAGTDTQYF. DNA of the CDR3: TGCGCCAGCAGACGTGCAGGCACAGATACGCAGTATTTT.

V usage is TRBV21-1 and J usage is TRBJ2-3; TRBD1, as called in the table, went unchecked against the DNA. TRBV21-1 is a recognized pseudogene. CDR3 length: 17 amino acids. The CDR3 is CASSKAFGTPSTDTQYF. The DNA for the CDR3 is TGTGCCAGCAGCAAAGCCTTCGGGACACCGAGCACAGATACGCAGTATTTT.

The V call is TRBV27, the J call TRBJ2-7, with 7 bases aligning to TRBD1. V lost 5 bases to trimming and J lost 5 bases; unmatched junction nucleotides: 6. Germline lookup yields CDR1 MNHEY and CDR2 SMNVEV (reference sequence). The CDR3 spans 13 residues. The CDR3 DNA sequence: TGTGCCAGCAGTCTACAGGGGTTCCACGAGCAGTACTTC. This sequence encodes CASSLQGFHEQYF.

The CDR3 DNA reads as TGTGCCAGCAGCCTACACGGGTCACAGAACTCTGGAAACACCATATATTTT. Translating gives CASSLHGSQNSGNTIYF. This chain connects TRBV7-2 to TRBJ1-3; D unclear. V gave up 5 bases and J gave up 0 bases, with 17 bases separating them. Looked up from germline, CDR1 is SGHTA and CDR2 is FQGNSA. CDR3 length equals 17 residues.

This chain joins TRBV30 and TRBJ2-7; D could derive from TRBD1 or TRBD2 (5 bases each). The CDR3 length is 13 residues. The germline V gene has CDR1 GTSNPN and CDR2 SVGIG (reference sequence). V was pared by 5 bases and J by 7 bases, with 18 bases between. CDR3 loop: CAWARDLRKEQYF. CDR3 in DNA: TGTGCCTGGGCCCGGGACCTGCGGAAGGAGCAGTACTTC.

CDR3 coding DNA: TGCGCCAGCAGCTTTGGGACGGTTAGCCAGGGCATTCAGTACTTC. This sequence encodes CASSFGTVSQGIQYF. This chain uses TRBV5-1 with TRBJ2-4; perhaps D is TRBD1 or TRBD2 (5 bases each). V lost 2 bases and J 9 bases, leaving 18 bases between the germline ends. This CDR3 contains 15 residues. Germline V gene lookup returns CDR1 SGHRS and CDR2 YFSETQ.

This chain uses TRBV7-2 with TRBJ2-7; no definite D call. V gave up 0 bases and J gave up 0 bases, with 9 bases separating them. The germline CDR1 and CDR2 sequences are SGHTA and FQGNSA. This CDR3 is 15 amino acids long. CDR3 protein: CASSLAGRSSYEQYF. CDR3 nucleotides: TGTGCCAGCAGCTTAGCGGGCAGGAGCTCCTACGAGCAGTACTTC.

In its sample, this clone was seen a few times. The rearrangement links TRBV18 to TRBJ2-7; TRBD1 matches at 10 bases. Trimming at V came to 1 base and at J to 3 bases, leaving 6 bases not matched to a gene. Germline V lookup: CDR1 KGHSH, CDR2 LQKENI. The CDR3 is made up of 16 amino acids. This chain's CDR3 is CASSPLRRTGGYEQYF. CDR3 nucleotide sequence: TGTGCCAGCTCACCACTCCGGCGGACAGGGGGCTACGAGCAGTACTTC.

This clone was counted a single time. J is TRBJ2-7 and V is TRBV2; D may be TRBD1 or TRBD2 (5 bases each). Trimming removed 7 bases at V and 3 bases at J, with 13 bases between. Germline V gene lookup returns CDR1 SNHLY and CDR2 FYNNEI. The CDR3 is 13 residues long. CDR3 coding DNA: TGTGCCAGCAATGTACGGGACCTCTACGAGCAGTACTTC. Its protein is CASNVRDLYEQYF.